Listed here are 28 T cell receptor beta chains from one sample, sequenced in a study of PD-1 blockade in classical Hodgkin lymphoma. Sequenced by immunoSEQ multiplex PCR; TCRdb stores in-frame clones only, minus some. This sample has about 90,000 clones, with approximately 89% found just once. Every patient relapsed after autologous stem cell transplantation, and brentuximab vedotin exposure varied. The input for sequencing was peripheral blood mononuclear cells (PBMCs), taken before the second cycle of nivolumab. The receptors come from a human donor with classical Hodgkin lymphoma.

As DNA, the CDR3 is TGTGCCAGCAGTTACGCGAGTCTGAACACTGAAGCTTTCTTT. Translation gives CASSYASLNTEAFF. This sequence joins TRBV6-5 and TRBJ1-1; no definite D call. Germline CDR1 is MNHEY and CDR2 is SVGAGI. V gave up 2 bases and J gave up 0 bases, with 7 bases separating them. The CDR3 extends over 14 amino acids.

The rearrangement uses TRBV6-5 and TRBJ2-4; possibly TRBD1 or TRBD2 for D (5 bases each). CDR1 and CDR2 from the germline V gene are MNHEY and SVGAGI. Trimming cost V 6 bases and J 4 bases, with 13 bases left between them. The CDR3 sequence is 14 residues long. CDR3 region: CASSDPGRKNIQYF. The DNA of the CDR3 is TGTGCCAGCAGCGATCCGGGACGTAAAAACATTCAGTACTTC.

This rearrangement joins TRBV27 to TRBJ2-1; 12 bases line up with TRBD2. Per germline, CDR1 MNHEY and CDR2 SMNVEV (reference sequence). Trimming took 1 base from V and 4 from J; bases not matched to a gene: 8. The CDR3 consists of 18 residues. For the CDR3, the DNA is TGTGCCAGCAGTTTATTGGCTAGCGGGGGGGCTGCATACAATGAGCAGTTCTTC. This translates into CASSLLASGGAAYNEQFF.

This rearrangement joins TRBV18 to TRBJ1-3; 9 nucleotides line up with TRBD1. Trimming took 4 bases from V and 0 from J; bases not matched to a gene: 4. Germline-derived CDR1 and CDR2 are KGHSH and LQKENI. The CDR3 is made up of 16 amino acids. The CDR3 coding sequence is TGTGCCAGCTCACTCGGACAGGGGAGCTCTGGAAACACCATATATTTT. Translation gives CASSLGQGSSGNTIYF.

The rearrangement joins TRBV4-1 to TRBJ2-7; TRBD2 matches at 11 bases. Germline V lookup: CDR1 MGHRA, CDR2 YSYEKL. V lost 0 bases, J lost 3 bases, and 10 bases stayed unmatched. This CDR3 is 18 amino acids long. The CDR3 coding sequence is TGCGCCAGCAGCCAAGAAGAAGGCCGACTAGCGGGGATCTACGAGCAGTACTTC. It is translated as CASSQEEGRLAGIYEQYF.

The genes are TRBV6-5 and TRBJ2-5; 11 nucleotides match TRBD2. CDR1 and CDR2 from the germline V gene are MNHEY and SVGAGI. This CDR3 comprises 15 residues. With V trimmed by 0 bases and J by 14 bases, 11 bases remained unmatched. CDR3 amino acids: CASSYSITQTSGVYF. CDR3 nucleotides: TGTGCCAGCAGTTACTCGATAACGCAGACTAGCGGGGTCTACTTC.

The chain joins TRBV6-5 to TRBJ1-5, with D hard to call. V was trimmed by 5 bases and J by 4 bases, leaving 9 bases between them. CDR3 length: 13 residues. Germline values: CDR1 MNHEY, CDR2 SVGAGI. CDR3 region: CASSTVGNQPQHF. DNA for the CDR3: TGTGCCAGCAGTACAGTAGGGAATCAGCCCCAGCATTTT.

This rearrangement joins TRBV27 to TRBJ2-7; 8 bases are shared with TRBD2. Germline V gene sequence: CDR1 MNHEY, CDR2 SMNVEV (reference sequence). V lost 6 bases and J lost 2; bases outside the gene matches: 12. The CDR3 runs to 16 residues. The CDR3 coding sequence is TGTGCCAGCAGCCTCACCTCAGCGGGAGCCCCCTACGAGCAGTACTTC. It is translated as CASSLTSAGAPYEQYF.

This chain joins TRBV6-1 and TRBJ1-5; possibly TRBD1 for D (5 bases). V lost 8 bases and J lost 3, with 17 bases in between. The V gene's germline CDR1 is MNHNS and CDR2 SASEGT. The length of the CDR3 is 15 residues. The DNA of the CDR3 is TGTGCCAGCTCCGGGGGGGAGTGGGCCAATCAGCCCCAGCATTTT. Translated: CASSGGEWANQPQHF.

This sequence joins TRBV5-4 and TRBJ2-7, with a tentative D call TRBD2 (5 bases). This CDR3 is built from 15 residues. Germline V gives CDR1 SGHNT, CDR2 YYREEE (reference sequence). The ends were cut back, 4 bases at V and 2 bases at J, with 16 bases in the middle. CDR3 residues: CASSPDLGVAYEQYF. In DNA, the CDR3 is TGTGCCAGCAGCCCGGACCTGGGAGTAGCCTACGAGCAGTACTTC.

This chain joins TRBV27 and TRBJ2-2, with a possible D match to TRBD2 (5 bases). The V and J ends lost 1 base and 0 bases respectively, with 9 bases between them. Germline V gene data show CDR1 as MNHEY and CDR2 as SMNVEV (reference sequence). This CDR3 comprises 16 residues. CDR3 protein: CASSLLGLTNTGELFF. CDR3 bases: TGTGCCAGCAGTTTATTAGGACTTACGAACACCGGGGAGCTGTTTTTT.

The V and J genes are TRBV10-3 and TRBJ2-1; weak D call: TRBD2 (5 bases). This CDR3 has 17 amino acids. Trimming took 6 bases from V and 2 from J, leaving 20 bases between them. The germline gives CDR1 ENHRY, CDR2 SYGVKD. Written as DNA, the CDR3 is TGTGCCATCAGCTCCCCGTTCGAAGCGGAGGCCTACAATGAGCAGTTCTTC. Protein: CAISSPFEAEAYNEQFF.

The CDR3 loop is CAISTPGNEQFF. Here the CDR3 DNA reads TGTGCCATCAGCACACCTGGCAATGAGCAGTTCTTC. The chain has TRBV10-3 and TRBJ2-1; D is undetermined. The CDR3 consists of 12 residues. V was clipped by 6 bases and J by 6 bases, with 9 bases between them. The germline CDR1 and CDR2 sequences are ENHRY and SYGVKD.

About this clone itself: Germline and junction disagree at one end, which may indicate a read error. V gene TRBV29-1 combines with J gene TRBJ2-3; TRBD1 might be the D (6 bases). Per the germline V gene, CDR1 is SQVTM and CDR2 is ANQGSEA. The CDR3 consists of 12 residues. CDR3 bases: TGCAGCGTGCGGACAGCCACAGGTACGCAGTATTTT. Translated: CSVRTATGTQYF.

This clone was seen only once. The rearrangement joins TRBV4-2 to TRBJ2-1, with unresolved D. V was trimmed by 1 base and J by 0 bases, leaving 13 bases between them. The CDR3 loop spans 17 amino acids. Germline CDR1 LGHNA, CDR2 YNFKEQ. CDR3 in DNA: TGTGCCAGCAGCCAAGTTACTTTTGGCAGCTCCTACAATGAGCAGTTCTTC. As protein: CASSQVTFGSSYNEQFF.

The chain uses TRBV9 and TRBJ1-1; D ambiguous. The V gene's germline CDR1 is SGDLS and CDR2 YYNGEE. Trimming took off 4 bases at V and 4 bases at J, with 17 bases between the two ends. This CDR3 is 15 amino acids long. The CDR3 bases are TGTGCCAGCAGCCTCGACCCCGGAATGGGCACTGAAGCTTTCTTT. Protein sequence: CASSLDPGMGTEAFF.

CDR3 loop: CAISDRDSNTEAFF. DNA of the CDR3: TGTGCCATCAGTGACCGGGACAGCAACACTGAAGCTTTCTTT. The chain links TRBV10-3 to TRBJ1-1, with TRBD1 matching 7 bases. This CDR3 has 14 amino acids. V dropped 3 bases and J dropped 2; count of bases not matched to a gene: 3. Germline CDR1 is ENHRY and CDR2 is SYGVKD.

The chain couples TRBV6-6 to TRBJ2-1; 10 positions match TRBD2. The CDR3 contains 15 residues. V lost 8 bases and J lost 7; bases outside the gene matches: 11. In germline, CDR1 is MNHNY, CDR2 SVGAGI (reference sequence). The CDR3 region has the DNA TGTGCCAGCCGACCCTTAGAGCGGGAGGGGAATGAGCAGTTCTTC. Encoded protein: CASRPLEREGNEQFF.

V and J are TRBV5-1 and TRBJ2-3; 7 nucleotides agree with TRBD2. There are 17 residues in the CDR3. J lost 2 bases, V lost 4 bases, and 13 bases had no gene match. The germline V gene has CDR1 SGHRS and CDR2 YFSETQ. The CDR3 coding sequence is TGCGCCAGCAGCGATTCTACGGGGCGGGAGCTCACAGATACGCAGTATTTT. Its protein is CASSDSTGRELTDTQYF.

V and J are TRBV6-1 and TRBJ2-7, with TRBD1 matching over 8 bases. The CDR3 contains 14 residues. V lost 7 bases and J lost 6; bases outside the gene matches: 11. Germline values: CDR1 MNHNS, CDR2 SASEGT. The CDR3 region has the DNA TGTGCCAGCATGGGACAGGCGCGTTCGGGCGAGCAGTACTTC. Amino acid sequence: CASMGQARSGEQYF.

The genes are TRBV11-3 and TRBJ2-7, with D uncertain. V lost 1 base and J lost 1, with 20 bases in between. Germline V gives CDR1 SGHNT, CDR2 YENEEA. There are 18 residues in the CDR3. The CDR3 nucleotides are TGTGCCAGCAGCTTAGCCCCCCCAGGCGTCCAACCTTCCTACGAGCAGTACTTC. It codes for CASSLAPPGVQPSYEQYF. Combining the CDR3 with reference TRBV11-3 and TRBJ2-7 gives the whole variable domain EAGVVQSPRYKIIEKKQPVAFWCNPISGHNTLYWYLQNLGQGPELLIRYENEEAVDDSQLPKDRFSAERLKGVDSTLKIQPAELGDSAVYLCASSLAPPGVQPSYEQYFGPGTRLTVT.

This chain links TRBV11-2 with TRBJ2-2; 11 bases agree with TRBD1. The V gene end was trimmed by 1 base and the J gene end by 7 bases; junction bases not matched to a gene: 2. In germline, CDR1 is SGHAT, CDR2 FQNNGV. This CDR3 comprises 15 residues. This CDR3 is CASSLGTGGHGELFF. Written as DNA, the CDR3 is TGTGCCAGCAGCTTAGGGACAGGGGGCCACGGGGAGCTGTTTTTT.

DNA for the CDR3: TGTGCCTGGGCCAACTCCGGGACAGGGTATGGAAACACCATATATTTT. Translation: CAWANSGTGYGNTIYF. The chain couples TRBV30 to TRBJ1-3; TRBD1 matches 9 bases. With 5 bases clipped from V and 3 bases from J, the junction kept 11 bases outside the gene matches. The CDR3 covers 16 residues. Germline values: CDR1 GTSNPN, CDR2 SVGIG (reference sequence).

The rearrangement joins TRBV15 to TRBJ1-6, with no clear D. The CDR3 totals 16 residues. CDR1 is LNHNV and CDR2 is YYDKDF in the germline V gene (reference sequence). Trimming took 1 base from V and 9 from J, leaving 16 bases between them. CDR3 sequence: CATSRGSFTDGSPLHF. CDR3 sequence (DNA): TGTGCCACCAGCAGAGGATCTTTCACGGACGGTTCACCCCTCCACTTT.

V usage is TRBV7-9 and J usage is TRBJ2-1, with 9 bases that match TRBD2. The CDR3 consists of 17 residues. Germline V gene data show CDR1 as SEHNR and CDR2 as FQNEAQ (reference sequence). The V and J ends lost 5 bases and 7 bases, in that order; junction bases with no gene match: 15. Here the CDR3 DNA reads TGTGCCAGCAGCCCAGAGGGTGGACTAGCGCTTACTAATGAGCAGTTCTTC. It yields the protein CASSPEGGLALTNEQFF.

The chain joins TRBV19 to TRBJ1-1; unclear D gene. CDR3 length equals 12 residues. Trimming stripped 3 bases from V and 7 bases from J, with 9 bases between. Germline loops: CDR1 LNHDA, CDR2 SQIVND (reference sequence). The CDR3 protein is CASSIGSVEAFF. For the CDR3, the DNA is TGTGCCAGTAGTATCGGTTCAGTTGAAGCTTTCTTT.

The V and J genes are TRBV27 and TRBJ2-3; no definite D call. Germline V lookup: CDR1 MNHEY, CDR2 SMNVEV (reference sequence). The CDR3 is 14 residues long. V dropped 5 bases and J dropped 0 bases, with 9 bases sitting between them. Here the CDR3 DNA reads TGTGCCAGCAGTCCCCTTTCAAGCACAGATACGCAGTATTTT. Translating gives CASSPLSSTDTQYF.

The chain is built from TRBV11-3 and TRBJ2-7; D is undetermined. Germline V gene data show CDR1 as SGHNT and CDR2 as YENEEA. Trimming left V 2 bases short and J 4 bases short, with 6 bases between. This CDR3 contains 12 residues. In nucleotides, the CDR3 is TGTGCCAGCAGCTTATCTGGGTACGAGCAGTACTTC. Translated, it gives CASSLSGYEQYF.